A single sample is the source of the 12 T cell receptor beta chains below, sequenced in a study of blood T cells in healthy people across ages (dated by TCRdb to about 2015). Library prep was done by 5' RACE. Reads for this sample came from an Illumina HiSeq 2500. A second PCR of roughly 7 to 11 cycles was performed with a sample-barcoded 5' primer and a J-beta primer mix. The public reads were run again by TCRdb, first through fastp at Q25 and then through MiXCR, and only productive beta chains were kept. For every CDR3 protein sequence, its rows merge into one entry that carries the most common genes and DNA. Present in this sample are about 780,000 distinct CDR3 sequences, roughly 24% of which were seen just once. The leading ten clones occupy over 2.5% of the sample. The sample also formed part of further work on T cells of mothers and their children.

The sample was blood. These receptors were collected from a boy aged 10-17 years in good health.

This clonotype was seen only a few times. The chain is built from TRBV5-1 and TRBJ1-2; 10 bases match TRBD1. Germline V gene data show CDR1 as SGHRS and CDR2 as YFSETQ. With V trimmed by 4 bases and J by 4 bases, 7 bases remained unmatched. This CDR3 comprises 15 residues. CDR3 protein: CASSPGQGFGYGYTF. CDR3 DNA sequence: TGCGCCAGCAGCCCGGGACAGGGGTTCGGCTATGGCTACACCTTC.

The V call is TRBV7-6, the J call TRBJ1-2; the match to TRBD1 covers 8 bases. The CDR3 is 15 residues long. The germline CDR1 and CDR2 sequences are SGHVS and FNYEAQ. V lost 5 bases to trimming and J lost 3 bases; unmatched junction nucleotides: 8. DNA of the CDR3: TGTGCCAGCAGCGGAGAGGGACAGGCCCACTATGGCTACACCTTC. Protein product: CASSGEGQAHYGYTF.

This clonotype was counted between two and nine times. This chain uses TRBV20-1 with TRBJ2-2; weak D call: TRBD1 (5 bases). In germline, CDR1 is DFQATT, CDR2 SNEGSKA (reference sequence). Trimming cost V 5 bases and J 1 base, with 8 bases left between them. The CDR3 contains 13 residues. CDR3 in amino acids: CSAVTVNTGELFF. The CDR3 DNA sequence: TGCAGTGCTGTGACAGTGAACACCGGGGAGCTGTTTTTT.

The J gene is TRBJ2-7, the V gene TRBV12-3 or TRBV12-4; 13 bases fit TRBD2. With V trimmed by 2 bases and J by 7 bases, 8 bases remained unmatched. The CDR3 has 16 amino acids. The CDR3 DNA reads TGTGCCAGCAGTTTACAGGGACTAGCGGGGTTGGGGGAGCAGTACTTC. Translating it yields CASSLQGLAGLGEQYF.

This chain connects TRBV30 to TRBJ1-2; D unresolved. The ends were cut back, 4 bases at V and 8 bases at J, with 17 bases in the middle. From germline, CDR1 is GTSNPN and CDR2 SVGIG (reference sequence). The CDR3 runs to 13 residues. CDR3 sequence: CAWTAIGRRGYTF. Here the CDR3 DNA reads TGTGCCTGGACCGCAATCGGGAGGAGAGGCTACACCTTC.

The genes are TRBV12-3 or TRBV12-4 and TRBJ1-1; 7 bases map to TRBD1. The CDR3 is 15 amino acids. The ends lost 2 bases at V and 7 bases at J; junction bases unmatched: 10. The CDR3 protein is CASSLRLGGGIEAFF. For the CDR3, the DNA is TGTGCCAGCAGTTTACGGCTTGGAGGGGGCATTGAAGCTTTCTTT.

This clonotype was counted only a few times. The V call is TRBV6-2 or TRBV6-3, the J call TRBJ2-7, with a weak D call TRBD2 (5 bases). The germline gives CDR1 MNHEY, CDR2 SVGEGT. This CDR3 is 13 amino acids long. V gave up 9 bases and J gave up 5 bases, with 17 bases separating them. Here the CDR3 DNA reads TGTGCCAGGACCGGGATTACAAGGGACGAGCAGTACTTC. Protein product: CARTGITRDEQYF.

J is TRBJ2-1 and V is TRBV6-2 or TRBV6-3; weak D call: TRBD2 (6 bases). With 4 bases removed from V and 9 bases from J, the gap between germline ends came to 13 bases. CDR3 length equals 13 residues. CDR1 and CDR2 from the germline V gene are MNHEY and SVGEGT. DNA of the CDR3: TGTGCCAGCAGTTGCGGAGGGTCGGGTGAGCAGTTCTTC. Translated: CASSCGGSGEQFF.

This clonotype appeared a few times. This chain uses TRBV20-1 with TRBJ1-2; D is unclear. V lost 3 bases, J lost 2 bases, and 4 bases lay in between. CDR1 is DFQATT and CDR2 is SNEGSKA in the germline V gene (reference sequence). The CDR3 sequence is 11 residues long. CDR3 in amino acids: CSASWNYGYTF. CDR3 nucleotides: TGCAGTGCTAGTTGGAACTATGGCTACACCTTC.

This chain connects TRBV20-1 to TRBJ2-5; D possibly uses TRBD1 or TRBD2 (5 bases each). The better agreement between TRBJ2-7 and the DNA end casts doubt on the J call. The CDR3 extends over 14 amino acids. Germline CDR1 DFQATT, CDR2 SNEGSKA (reference sequence). In DNA form, the CDR3 reads TGCAGTGCTAGTCTCCGGGACGGGTCCTACGAGCAGTACTTC. This sequence encodes CSASLRDGSYEQYF.

The CDR3 DNA reads TGTGCCAGCAGCTTAGGCCCCCTAGGGGGGCGCGAATACGAGCAGTACTTC. Amino acids: CASSLGPLGGREYEQYF. The chain links TRBV13 to TRBJ2-7; the D gene could be TRBD1 or TRBD2 (6 bases each). V was shortened by 0 bases and J by 4 bases, with 19 bases between the two germline ends. The CDR3 has 17 amino acids. The germline CDR1 and CDR2 sequences are PRHDT and FYEKMQ (reference sequence). Combining the CDR3 with reference TRBV13 and TRBJ2-7 gives the whole variable domain AAGVIQSPRHLIKEKRETATLKCYPIPRHDTVYWYQQGPGQDPQFLISFYEKMQSDKGSIPDRFSAQQFSDYHSELNMSSLELGDSALYFCASSLGPLGGREYEQYFGPGTRLTVT.

This clonotype was seen only a few times. The V call is TRBV29-1, the J call TRBJ2-7, with TRBD1 matching over 9 bases. CDR1 is SQVTM, CDR2 ANQGSEA, per germline. The J segment lost 7 bases and the V segment lost 7 bases, leaving 11 bases of the junction unmatched. This CDR3 contains 13 residues. The CDR3 bases are TGCAGCGGAGTACAGGGGGCGATGGGGGAGCAGTACTTC. Translation: CSGVQGAMGEQYF.